These T cell receptor beta chains were read from a single sample in a study of blood T cell repertoires in COVID-19. Some clones are missing from TCRdb's copy, which holds only in-frame ones; the method was immunoSEQ multiplex PCR. The repertoire includes some 430,000 clones, about 92% of them detected once, and 0.6% sits in the top ten. The specimen sequenced was PBMCs or T cells enriched from blood (not recorded which). The source of these receptors is a man younger than 35 who had recovered from COVID-19. The CDR3 runs from the conserved cysteine through the conserved F or W. D genes are given only for firm matches. Expanded clones are given a class, and other clones once, few, many or no size at all.

>TRBV2|13|NA|NA|TRBJ1-5
CASSQGYNQPQHF
TGTGCCAGCAGCCAGGGTTACAATCAGCCCCAGCATTTT
>TRBV5-1|15|NA|NA|TRBJ2-7
CASSLGAERRLEQYF
TGCGCCAGCAGCTTAGGAGCGGAGCGGCGTCTCGAGCAGTACTTC
>TRBV27|14|NA|NA|TRBJ1-2
CASSRTENNYGYTF
TGTGCCAGCAGTAGGACAGAAAATAACTATGGCTACACCTTC
>TRBV5-1|15|TRBD1|NA|TRBJ2-2
CASSTRQGNSGELFF
TGCGCCAGCAGCACTCGACAGGGAAACTCCGGGGAGCTGTTTTTT
>TRBV7-9|15|NA|once|TRBJ1-1
CASSPPQAMNTEAFF
TGTGCCAGCAGCCCCCCACAGGCAATGAACACTGAAGCTTTCTTT
>TRBV11-3|15|TRBD1|NA|TRBJ2-3
CASSLGQGKGDTQYF
TGTGCCAGCAGCTTAGGACAGGGGAAGGGAGATACGCAGTATTTT
>TRBV3-1/TRBV3-2|17|TRBD1|NA|TRBJ1-3
CASSHVVTGSLGNTIYF
TGTGCCAGCAGCCACGTAGTGACAGGGAGTTTGGGAAACACCATATATTTT
>TRBV6-5|16|TRBD1|NA|TRBJ1-3
CASSSGQGTSGNTIYF
TGTGCCAGCAGTTCGGGACAGGGGACCTCTGGAAACACCATATATTTT
>TRBV5-8|16|NA|once|TRBJ1-4
CASSRGEGNLEEKLFF
TGTGCCAGCAGCCGGGGGGAGGGGAACCTCGAGGAAAAACTGTTTTTT
>TRBV5-1|14|NA|NA|TRBJ1-1
CASSLSGRGTEAFF
TGCGCCAGCAGCTTGTCAGGGCGGGGCACTGAAGCTTTCTTT
>TRBV10-1|17|TRBD2|once|TRBJ2-1
CASSPLASGRSDNEQFF
TGCGCCAGCAGTCCTCTCGCTAGCGGGAGAAGTGACAATGAGCAGTTCTTC
>TRBV5-4|15|TRBD2|once|TRBJ2-1
CASSFAGTSYNEQFF
TGTGCCAGCAGCTTTGCCGGGACTAGCTACAATGAGCAGTTCTTC
>TRBV7-9|15|NA|NA|TRBJ2-3
CASSQVPVSTDTQYF
TGTGCCAGCAGCCAAGTGCCAGTTAGCACAGATACGCAGTATTTT
>TRBV12-3/TRBV12-4|12|NA|NA|TRBJ2-7
CASSLDAREQYF
TGTGCCAGCAGTTTAGACGCGCGCGAGCAGTACTTC
>TRBV19|15|TRBD1|NA|TRBJ1-5
CASSMGDRGGQPQHF
TGTGCCAGTAGTATGGGAGACAGGGGAGGTCAGCCCCAGCATTTT
>TRBV27|13|NA|NA|TRBJ1-3
CASRPSSGNTIYF
TGTGCCAGCAGACCTAGCTCTGGAAACACCATATATTTT
>TRBV5-4|13|NA|once|TRBJ2-7
CASSRTEAYEQYF
TGTGCCAGCAGCCGGACGGAGGCCTACGAGCAGTACTTC